Shown below are 20 T cell receptor beta chains from a single sample sequenced in a study of blood T cell repertoires in COVID-19. Repertoires were generated with immunoSEQ multiplex PCR, while TCRdb's copy carries only in-frame clones and drops some. In the table there are 65,000 to 85,000 clones, about 86% of which are singletons. The sequenced material came from peripheral blood. These receptors originate from an elderly man with COVID-19, enrolled during active disease.

This clone is a singleton in its sample. V is TRBV3-1 (or the pseudogene TRBV3-2) and J is TRBJ1-4; D uncertain. V was pared by 4 bases and J by 5 bases, with 14 bases between. Germline assignment: CDR1 LGHDT and CDR2 YNNKEL (reference sequence). CDR3 size: 15 residues. CDR3 DNA sequence: TGTGCCAGCAGCCCTTCGAGGTACACGAATGAAAAACTGTTTTTT. Protein product: CASSPSRYTNEKLFF.

CDR3 nucleotides: TGTGCCAGCAGTCGACAGGGGGCTATGAACACCGGGGAGCTGTTTTTT. It translates to CASSRQGAMNTGELFF. The chain is built from TRBV2 and TRBJ2-2; 10 bases map to TRBD1. Per germline, CDR1 SNHLY and CDR2 FYNNEI. After removal of 5 bases from V and 1 base from J, the junction contained 4 bases not matched to a gene. This CDR3 comprises 16 residues.

In this sample, this clone turned up a few times. V and J are TRBV6-6 and TRBJ1-3, with TRBD1 identical over 7 bases. V was clipped by 6 bases and J by 7 bases; unmatched bases: 6. This CDR3 comprises 13 residues. In germline, CDR1 is MNHNY, CDR2 SVGAGI (reference sequence). The CDR3 DNA follows: TGTGCCAGCAGGTACAGGGGAGGGAACACCATATATTTT. Translation: CASRYRGGNTIYF.

The chain couples TRBV7-9 to TRBJ2-6, with D possibly being TRBD2 (6 bases). Trimming left V 8 bases short and J 2 bases short, with 19 bases between. The CDR3 runs 17 residues. CDR1 SEHNR and CDR2 FQNEAQ come from the germline V gene (reference sequence). The CDR3 is CASLVGGSGPGANVLTF. The DNA for the CDR3 is TGTGCCAGCTTGGTTGGAGGGTCCGGGCCTGGGGCCAACGTCCTGACTTTC.

The rearrangement links TRBV5-1 to TRBJ1-3, with TRBD1 matching over 10 bases. Germline lookup yields CDR1 SGHRS and CDR2 YFSETQ. CDR3 length: 18 amino acids. The trim removed 0 bases at V and 0 bases at J, leaving 6 bases unmatched. The CDR3: CASSLDGTGASSGNTIYF. The CDR3 DNA sequence: TGCGCCAGCAGCTTGGACGGGACAGGGGCCTCCTCTGGAAACACCATATATTTT.

The chain joins TRBV28 to TRBJ2-1; TRBD2 matches 11 bases. The CDR3 runs 15 residues. The germline V gene encodes CDR1 MDHEN and CDR2 SYDVKM. The trim removed 5 bases at V and 3 bases at J, leaving 3 bases unmatched. CDR3 residues: CASSRLAGSYNEQFF. As DNA, the CDR3 is TGTGCCAGCAGTAGACTAGCGGGGAGCTACAATGAGCAGTTCTTC.

V is TRBV28 and J is TRBJ1-1, with 12 positions matching TRBD1. CDR3 length: 16 residues. Germline-derived CDR1 and CDR2 are MDHEN and SYDVKM. Trimming took 8 bases from V and 5 from J; bases not matched to a gene: 12. CDR3 in amino acids: CASPGTGGLKSTEAFF. The CDR3 DNA is TGTGCCAGCCCCGGGACAGGGGGCTTGAAAAGTACTGAAGCTTTCTTT.

The J gene is TRBJ1-1, the V gene TRBV29-1, with TRBD1 matching over 10 bases. Germline loops: CDR1 SQVTM, CDR2 ANQGSEA. The CDR3 is 15 amino acids. V shed 4 bases and J 5 bases; nucleotides not matched to a gene: 10. This CDR3 is CSVVGDRGGKTEAFF. CDR3 nucleotides: TGCAGCGTTGTGGGGGACAGGGGTGGCAAGACTGAAGCTTTCTTT.

This chain links TRBV5-1 with TRBJ1-1; 8 bases are a match to TRBD1. V shed 4 bases and J 7 bases; nucleotides not matched to a gene: 9. CDR1 is SGHRS, CDR2 YFSETQ, per germline. The CDR3 is made up of 14 amino acids. This chain's CDR3 is CASSPETGGYEAFF. The CDR3 bases are TGCGCCAGCAGCCCAGAAACAGGGGGGTATGAAGCTTTCTTT.

The gene calls are TRBV4-3 and TRBJ1-1; D remains unclear. This CDR3 has 18 amino acids. V lost 1 base and J 5 bases, leaving 23 bases between the germline ends. Germline CDR1 reads LGHNA; CDR2 reads YSLEER. The CDR3, as DNA: TGCGCCAGCAGCCAAGGGTCCAGCCGTTTGCCGCTACAGACTGAAGCTTTCTTT. Amino acid sequence: CASSQGSSRLPLQTEAFF.

The J gene is TRBJ2-2, the V gene TRBV2, with TRBD1 matching over 9 bases. After removal of 6 bases from V and 1 base from J, the junction contained 12 bases not matched to a gene. Germline loops: CDR1 SNHLY, CDR2 FYNNEI. The CDR3 loop spans 18 amino acids. The CDR3 loop reads CASRSPGQGRVNTGELFF. In DNA form, the CDR3 reads TGTGCCAGCAGATCCCCGGGACAGGGACGAGTGAACACCGGGGAGCTGTTTTTT.

This clone was recorded only once. The chain has TRBV6-4 and TRBJ2-7, with a possible D match to TRBD1 (6 bases). CDR1 and CDR2 (germline): MRHNA, SNTAGT. The CDR3 has 13 residues. The ends were cut back, 6 bases at V and 3 bases at J, with 12 bases in the middle. CDR3 in amino acids: CASRPGHYYEQYF. The DNA of the CDR3 is TGTGCCAGCAGACCGGGACATTACTACGAGCAGTACTTC.

This sequence joins TRBV5-1 and TRBJ2-7; 9 nucleotides match TRBD1. Germline lookup yields CDR1 SGHRS and CDR2 YFSETQ. The J segment lost 4 bases and the V segment lost 4 bases, leaving 9 bases of the junction unmatched. CDR3 length: 15 amino acids. CDR3 bases: TGCGCCAGCAGCATCCCGGGACAGGGTAGTTACGAGCAGTACTTC. It codes for CASSIPGQGSYEQYF. Full variable domain (missing parts from reference TRBV5-1 and TRBJ2-7): KAGVTQTPRYLIKTRGQQVTLSCSPISGHRSVSWYQQTPGQGLQFLFEYFSETQRNKGNFPGRFSGRQFSNSRSEMNVSTLELGDSALYLCASSIPGQGSYEQYFGPGTRLTVT.

This chain connects TRBV3-1 (or the pseudogene TRBV3-2) to TRBJ1-1, with D hard to call. Germline CDR1 reads LGHDT; CDR2 reads YNNKEL (reference sequence). The CDR3 extends over 19 amino acids. V lost 1 base and J lost 0, with 21 bases in between. The CDR3 here is CASSQGEREESGLNTEAFF. CDR3 nucleotides: TGTGCCAGCAGCCAAGGGGAGCGGGAGGAAAGCGGTCTGAACACTGAAGCTTTCTTT.

The genes are TRBV3-1 (or the pseudogene TRBV3-2) and TRBJ2-7; 7 nucleotides match TRBD2. This CDR3 comprises 16 residues. V lost 0 bases, J lost 0 bases, and 5 bases stayed unmatched. Germline V CDR1 and CDR2: LGHDT, YNNKEL (reference sequence). The chain's CDR3 is CASSQDPSGSSYEQYF. DNA of the CDR3: TGTGCCAGCAGCCAAGATCCTAGCGGAAGCTCCTACGAGCAGTACTTC.

V is TRBV5-1 and J is TRBJ2-1; the match to TRBD2 covers 10 bases. In germline, CDR1 is SGHRS, CDR2 YFSETQ. V was clipped by 2 bases and J by 7 bases; unmatched bases: 6. CDR3 length: 15 amino acids. The CDR3 loop is CASSFSLAGANEQFF. CDR3 DNA: TGCGCCAGCAGCTTTAGTCTAGCGGGGGCAAATGAGCAGTTCTTC.

V usage is TRBV6-5 and J usage is TRBJ1-2, with 9 positions matching TRBD1. Germline V gene data show CDR1 as MNHEY and CDR2 as SVGAGI. After removal of 6 bases from V and 7 bases from J, the junction contained 3 bases not matched to a gene. The CDR3 is made up of 12 amino acids. CDR3 sequence (DNA): TGTGCCAGCAGACAGGGGGCAATTGGCTACACCTTC. Protein sequence: CASRQGAIGYTF.

This chain links TRBV11-2 with TRBJ1-2, with TRBD1 matching 8 bases. J lost 7 bases, V lost 4 bases, and 8 bases had no gene match. In germline, CDR1 is SGHAT, CDR2 FQNNGV. This CDR3 comprises 14 residues. CDR3 coding DNA: TGTGCCAGCAGCTCCCCGGGGCAGGGGGCTGGCTACACCTTC. As protein: CASSSPGQGAGYTF.

This clone occurred a few times. The J gene is TRBJ2-5, the V gene TRBV5-1; 7 bases map to TRBD2. V lost 9 bases to trimming and J lost 2 bases; unmatched junction nucleotides: 10. Germline values: CDR1 SGHRS, CDR2 YFSETQ. CDR3 size: 14 residues. The CDR3 reads CATKAGRLQETQYF. CDR3 sequence (DNA): TGCGCCACCAAAGCGGGGCGCTTACAAGAGACCCAGTACTTC.

The rearrangement links TRBV5-1 to TRBJ2-7, with D maybe TRBD1 (6 bases). Germline V gives CDR1 SGHRS, CDR2 YFSETQ. The V and J ends lost 0 bases and 6 bases respectively, with 13 bases between them. The CDR3 contains 14 residues. The CDR3 region has the DNA TGCGCCAGCAGCTTGGCGTGGGGGCGTACCGAGCAGTACTTC. Its protein product is CASSLAWGRTEQYF.